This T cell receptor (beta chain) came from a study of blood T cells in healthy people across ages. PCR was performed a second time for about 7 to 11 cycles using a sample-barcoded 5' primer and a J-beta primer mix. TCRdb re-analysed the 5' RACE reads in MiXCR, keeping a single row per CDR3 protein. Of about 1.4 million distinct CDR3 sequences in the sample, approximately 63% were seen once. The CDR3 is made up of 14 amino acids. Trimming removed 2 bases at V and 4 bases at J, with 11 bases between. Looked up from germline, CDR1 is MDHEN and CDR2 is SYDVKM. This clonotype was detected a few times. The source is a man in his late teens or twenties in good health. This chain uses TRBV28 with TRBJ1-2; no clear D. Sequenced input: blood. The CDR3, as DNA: TGTGCCAGCAGTTTAAGTTTACAGCCCTATGGCTACACCTTC. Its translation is CASSLSLQPYGYTF.